The 5 T cell receptor beta chains below all came from one sample that was sequenced in a study of shared clonotypes between healthy human individuals. In the naive CD8 group, cells lacked CD45RO and were positively selected for CCR7, so terminally differentiated effector memory CD45RA+ cells were left out. Assay used: immunoSEQ multiplex PCR; TCRdb lists only in-frame clones, some missing. The data hold around 700,000 clones, with around 92% observed a single time. The sample comprised naive CD8+ T cells sorted from blood. The source is a man aged 25-45 years in good health.

CDR3 DNA sequence: TGTGCCAGCAGTTTATCAGGGAGGGGGACCGGGGAGCTGTTTTTT. This translates into CASSLSGRGTGELFF. The chain combines TRBV27 with TRBJ2-2, with D possibly matching TRBD2 (7 bases). Germline V gene data show CDR1 as MNHEY and CDR2 as SMNVEV (reference sequence). The CDR3 has 15 residues. With 0 bases removed from V and 5 bases from J, the gap between germline ends came to 10 bases.

The gene calls are TRBV6-5 and TRBJ2-3, with D possibly being TRBD1 (5 bases). V lost 5 bases and J 3 bases, leaving 15 bases between the germline ends. CDR3 length: 15 residues. CDR1 and CDR2 (germline): MNHEY, SVGAGI. This CDR3 is CASSPTAPGTDTQYF. CDR3 DNA sequence: TGTGCCAGCAGTCCTACCGCCCCAGGGACAGATACGCAGTATTTT.

The chain couples TRBV19 to TRBJ1-5, with D unresolved. The CDR3 covers 14 residues. Trimming took 1 base from V and 3 from J, leaving 7 bases between them. CDR1 and CDR2 (germline): LNHDA, SQIVND (reference sequence). CDR3 sequence: CASSIGPINQPQHF. CDR3 DNA: TGTGCCAGTAGTATAGGGCCGATCAATCAGCCCCAGCATTTT. Full variable domain (remainder filled in from reference TRBV19 and TRBJ1-5): DGGITQSPKYLFRKEGQNVTLSCEQNLNHDAMYWYRQDPGQGLRLIYYSQIVNDFQKGDIAEGYSVSREKKESFPLTVTSAQKNPTAFYLCASSIGPINQPQHFGDGTRLSIL.

The V call is TRBV27, the J call TRBJ1-2; D is ambiguous. The V gene's germline CDR1 is MNHEY and CDR2 SMNVEV (reference sequence). Trimming pared 6 bases from V and 4 bases from J, leaving 12 bases between. This CDR3 has 13 residues. The CDR3 nucleotides are TGTGCCAGCAGACCCATGGGGATCTATGGCTACACCTTC. This encodes CASRPMGIYGYTF.

CDR3 sequence (DNA): TGTGCCATCAGTGAGTTCCGGGACAGGAGAGGCGAGCAGTACTTC. This sequence encodes CAISEFRDRRGEQYF. The gene calls are TRBV10-3 and TRBJ2-7, with TRBD1 identical over 8 bases. Trimming took 1 base from V and 6 from J; bases not matched to a gene: 8. Germline V gene data show CDR1 as ENHRY and CDR2 as SYGVKD. This CDR3 has 15 residues.